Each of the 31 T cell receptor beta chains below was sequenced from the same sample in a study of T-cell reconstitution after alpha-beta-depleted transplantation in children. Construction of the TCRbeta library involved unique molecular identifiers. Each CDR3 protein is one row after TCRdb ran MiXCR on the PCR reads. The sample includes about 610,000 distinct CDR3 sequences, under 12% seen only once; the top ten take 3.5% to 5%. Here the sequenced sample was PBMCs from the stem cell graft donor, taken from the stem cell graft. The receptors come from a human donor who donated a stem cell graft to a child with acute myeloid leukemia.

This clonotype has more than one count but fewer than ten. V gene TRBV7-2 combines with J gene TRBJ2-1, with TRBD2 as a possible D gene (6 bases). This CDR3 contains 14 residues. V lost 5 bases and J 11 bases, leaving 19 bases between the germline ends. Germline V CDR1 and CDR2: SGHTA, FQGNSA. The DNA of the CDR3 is TGTGCCAGCAGCCCGCTACCGGGAGAAGCGCAGCAGTTCTTC. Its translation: CASSPLPGEAQQFF.

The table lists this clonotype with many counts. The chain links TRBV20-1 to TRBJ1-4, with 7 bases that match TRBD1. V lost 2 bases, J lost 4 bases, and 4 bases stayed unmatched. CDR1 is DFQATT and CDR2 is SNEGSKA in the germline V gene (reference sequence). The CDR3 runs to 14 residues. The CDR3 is CSARFQGVNEKLFF. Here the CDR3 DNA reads TGCAGTGCTAGATTCCAGGGGGTTAATGAAAAACTGTTTTTT.

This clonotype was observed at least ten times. DNA of the CDR3: TGTGCCAGCAGCTTGTCGGAACTAGCGGGAGCAGAGACCCAGTACTTC. This codes for CASSLSELAGAETQYF. This chain connects TRBV5-6 to TRBJ2-5; 11 bases map to TRBD2. The CDR3 contains 16 residues. After removal of 1 base from V and 4 bases from J, the junction contained 6 bases not matched to a gene. The V gene's germline CDR1 is SGHDT and CDR2 YYEEEE. Based on the CDR3 plus reference TRBV5-6 and TRBJ2-5, the full variable domain is DAGVTQSPTHLIKTRGQQVTLRCSPKSGHDTVSWYQQALGQGPQFIFQYYEEEERQRGNFPDRFSGHQFPNYSSELNVNALLLGDSALYLCASSLSELAGAETQYFGPGTRLLVL.

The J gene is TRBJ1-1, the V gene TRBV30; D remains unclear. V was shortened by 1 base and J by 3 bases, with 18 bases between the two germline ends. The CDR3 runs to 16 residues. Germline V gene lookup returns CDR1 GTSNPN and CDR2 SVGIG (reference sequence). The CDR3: CAWSGKHTGYHTEAFF. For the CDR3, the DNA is TGTGCCTGGAGTGGCAAACATACCGGGTATCACACTGAAGCTTTCTTT.

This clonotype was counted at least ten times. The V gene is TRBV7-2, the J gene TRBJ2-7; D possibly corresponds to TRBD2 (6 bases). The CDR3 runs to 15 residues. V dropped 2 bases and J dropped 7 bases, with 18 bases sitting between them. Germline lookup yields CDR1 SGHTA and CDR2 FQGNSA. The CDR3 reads CASSLMGGLAKEQYF. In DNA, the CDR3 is TGTGCCAGCAGCTTAATGGGTGGGCTAGCGAAAGAGCAGTACTTC.

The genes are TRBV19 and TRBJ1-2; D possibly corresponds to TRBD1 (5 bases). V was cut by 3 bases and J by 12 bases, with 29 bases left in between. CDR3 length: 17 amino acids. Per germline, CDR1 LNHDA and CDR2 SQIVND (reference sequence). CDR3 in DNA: TGTGCCAGTAGTATGGACCCGGCCGGGACGGCTGGTGCGAAAGACACCTTC. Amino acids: CASSMDPAGTAGAKDTF.

This CDR3 reads CAWSYDRTYGYTF. For the CDR3, the DNA is TGTGCCTGGAGCTACGATCGGACCTATGGCTACACCTTC. The chain couples TRBV30 to TRBJ1-2; D ambiguous. Germline V lookup: CDR1 GTSNPN, CDR2 SVGIG (reference sequence). Trimming took off 3 bases at V and 4 bases at J, with 12 bases between the two ends. There are 13 residues in the CDR3.

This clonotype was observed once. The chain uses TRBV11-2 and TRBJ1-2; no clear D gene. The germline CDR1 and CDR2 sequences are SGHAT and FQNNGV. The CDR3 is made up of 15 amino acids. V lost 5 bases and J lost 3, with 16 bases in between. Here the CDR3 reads CASSPPGRIYYGYTF. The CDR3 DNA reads TGTGCCAGCAGCCCCCCCGGACGGATTTACTATGGCTACACCTTC.

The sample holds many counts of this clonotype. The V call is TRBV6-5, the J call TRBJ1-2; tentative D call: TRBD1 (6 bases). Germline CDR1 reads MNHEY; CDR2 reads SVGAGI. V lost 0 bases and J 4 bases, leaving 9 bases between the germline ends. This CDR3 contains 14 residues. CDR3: CASSYSTGAYGYTF. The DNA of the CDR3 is TGTGCCAGCAGTTACTCGACGGGGGCCTATGGCTACACCTTC.

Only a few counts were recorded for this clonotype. The DNA for the CDR3 is TGCAGTAGTTGCCCGGACTTTTCCTCCTACAATGAGCAGTTCTTC. It codes for CSSCPDFSSYNEQFF. The genes are TRBV20-1 and TRBJ2-1; possibly TRBD2 for D (5 bases). Trimming stripped 8 bases from V and 0 bases from J, with 17 bases between. The CDR3 is 15 residues long. Germline CDR1 reads DFQATT; CDR2 reads SNEGSKA (reference sequence).

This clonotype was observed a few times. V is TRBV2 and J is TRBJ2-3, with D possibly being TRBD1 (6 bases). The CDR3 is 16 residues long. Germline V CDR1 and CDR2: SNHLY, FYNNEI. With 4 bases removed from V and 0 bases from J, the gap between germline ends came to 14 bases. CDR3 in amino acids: CASSGMRQASTDTQYF. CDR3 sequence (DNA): TGTGCCAGCAGTGGTATGAGACAGGCGAGCACAGATACGCAGTATTTT. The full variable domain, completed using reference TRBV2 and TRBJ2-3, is EPEVTQTPSHQVTQMGQEVILRCVPISNHLYFYWYRQILGQKVEFLVSFYNNEISEKSEIFDDQFSVERPDGSNFTLKIRSTKLEDSAMYFCASSGMRQASTDTQYFGPGTRLTVL.

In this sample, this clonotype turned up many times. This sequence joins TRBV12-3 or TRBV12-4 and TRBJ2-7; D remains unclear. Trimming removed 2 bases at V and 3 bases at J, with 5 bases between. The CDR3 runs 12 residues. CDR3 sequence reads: CASSLIGYEQYF. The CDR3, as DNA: TGTGCCAGCAGTTTAATCGGCTACGAGCAGTACTTC.

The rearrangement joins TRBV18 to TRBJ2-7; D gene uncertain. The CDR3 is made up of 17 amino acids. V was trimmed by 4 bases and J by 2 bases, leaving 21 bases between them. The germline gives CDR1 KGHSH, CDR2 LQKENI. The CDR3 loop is CASSRTQQSVSPYEQYF. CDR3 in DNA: TGTGCCAGCTCACGCACCCAACAGAGTGTTTCTCCCTACGAGCAGTACTTC.

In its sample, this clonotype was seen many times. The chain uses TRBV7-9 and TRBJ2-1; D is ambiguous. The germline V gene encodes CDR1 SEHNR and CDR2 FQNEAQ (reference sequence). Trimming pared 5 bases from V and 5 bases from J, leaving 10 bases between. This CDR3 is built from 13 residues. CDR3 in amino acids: CASSPDPHNEQFF. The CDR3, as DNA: TGTGCCAGCAGCCCAGATCCCCACAATGAGCAGTTCTTC.

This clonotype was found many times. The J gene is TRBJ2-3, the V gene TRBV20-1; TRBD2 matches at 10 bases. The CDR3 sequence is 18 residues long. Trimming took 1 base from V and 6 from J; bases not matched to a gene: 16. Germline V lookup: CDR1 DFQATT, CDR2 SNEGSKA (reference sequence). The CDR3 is CSARVPKGASGRGDTQYF. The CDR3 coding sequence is TGCAGTGCTAGAGTCCCCAAAGGGGCTAGCGGGAGAGGGGATACGCAGTATTTT.

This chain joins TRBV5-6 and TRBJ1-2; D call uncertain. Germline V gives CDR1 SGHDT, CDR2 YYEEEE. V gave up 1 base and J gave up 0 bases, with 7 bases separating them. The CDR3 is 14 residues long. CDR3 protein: CASSLQAPNYGYTF. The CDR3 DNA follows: TGTGCCAGCAGCTTGCAGGCGCCTAACTATGGCTACACCTTC. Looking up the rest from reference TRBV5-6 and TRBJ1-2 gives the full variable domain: DAGVTQSPTHLIKTRGQQVTLRCSPKSGHDTVSWYQQALGQGPQFIFQYYEEEERQRGNFPDRFSGHQFPNYSSELNVNALLLGDSALYLCASSLQAPNYGYTFGSGTRLTVV.

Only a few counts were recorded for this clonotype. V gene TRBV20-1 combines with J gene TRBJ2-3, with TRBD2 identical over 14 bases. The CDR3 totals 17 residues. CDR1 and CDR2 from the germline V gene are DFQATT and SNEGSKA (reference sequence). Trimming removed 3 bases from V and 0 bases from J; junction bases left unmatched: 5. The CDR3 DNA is TGCAGTGCTAGGGGACTAGCGGGGGACCATAGCACAGATACGCAGTATTTT. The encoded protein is CSARGLAGDHSTDTQYF.

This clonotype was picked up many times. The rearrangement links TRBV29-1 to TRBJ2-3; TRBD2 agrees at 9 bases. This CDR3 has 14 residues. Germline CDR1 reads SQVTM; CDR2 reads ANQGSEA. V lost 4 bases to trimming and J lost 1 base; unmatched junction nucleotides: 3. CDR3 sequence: CSVASGAGTDTQYF. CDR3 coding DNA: TGCAGCGTTGCTAGCGGGGCCGGCACAGATACGCAGTATTTT.

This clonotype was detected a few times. The CDR3 DNA sequence: TGCAGCGTTGGAAGTACGGGGTCCGGGAGGGATGAGCAGTTCTTC. This gives the protein CSVGSTGSGRDEQFF. The rearrangement links TRBV29-1 to TRBJ2-1, with 8 bases that match TRBD2. Trimming at V came to 4 bases and at J to 8 bases, leaving 13 bases not matched to a gene. CDR3 size: 15 residues. Germline-derived CDR1 and CDR2 are SQVTM and ANQGSEA.

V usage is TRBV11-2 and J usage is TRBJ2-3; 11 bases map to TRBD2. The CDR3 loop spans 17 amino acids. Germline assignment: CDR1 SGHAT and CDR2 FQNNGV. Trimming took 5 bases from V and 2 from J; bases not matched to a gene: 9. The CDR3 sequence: CASSRRIAGGPTDTQYF. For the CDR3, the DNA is TGTGCCAGCAGCCGAAGAATAGCGGGAGGGCCCACAGATACGCAGTATTTT. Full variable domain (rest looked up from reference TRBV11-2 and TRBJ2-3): EAGVAQSPRYKIIEKRQSVAFWCNPISGHATLYWYQQILGQGPKLLIQFQNNGVVDDSQLPKDRFSAERLKGVDSTLKIQPAKLEDSAVYLCASSRRIAGGPTDTQYFGPGTRLTVL.

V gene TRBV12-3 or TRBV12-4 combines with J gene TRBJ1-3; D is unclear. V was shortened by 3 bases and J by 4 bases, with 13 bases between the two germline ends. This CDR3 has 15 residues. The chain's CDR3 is CASSLGFFGGNTIYF. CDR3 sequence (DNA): TGTGCCAGCAGTTTGGGGTTCTTCGGCGGAAACACCATATATTTT.

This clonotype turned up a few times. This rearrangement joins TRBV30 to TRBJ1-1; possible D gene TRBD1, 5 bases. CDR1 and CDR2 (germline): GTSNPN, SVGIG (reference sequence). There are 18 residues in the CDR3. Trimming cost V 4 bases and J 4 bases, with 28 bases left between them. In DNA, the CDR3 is TGTGCCTGGATAGGAGGCAGGGTAGGTGTCGGTCGCGGCACTGAAGCTTTCTTT. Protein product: CAWIGGRVGVGRGTEAFF.

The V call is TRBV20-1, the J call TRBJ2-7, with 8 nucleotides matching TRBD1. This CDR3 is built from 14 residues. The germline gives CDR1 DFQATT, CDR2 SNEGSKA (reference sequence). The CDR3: CRASHPGQDYEQYF. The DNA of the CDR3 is TGCAGGGCCTCACACCCGGGACAGGATTACGAGCAGTACTTC.

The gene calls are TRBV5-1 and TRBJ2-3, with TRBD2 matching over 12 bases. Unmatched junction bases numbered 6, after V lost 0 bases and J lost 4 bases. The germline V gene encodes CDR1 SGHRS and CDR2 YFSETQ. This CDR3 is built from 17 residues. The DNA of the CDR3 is TGCGCCAGCAGCTTGGCCCTCAGACTAGCGGGAGCAGATACGCAGTATTTT. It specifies CASSLALRLAGADTQYF. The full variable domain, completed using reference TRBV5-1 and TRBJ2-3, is KAGVTQTPRYLIKTRGQQVTLSCSPISGHRSVSWYQQTPGQGLQFLFEYFSETQRNKGNFPGRFSGRQFSNSRSEMNVSTLELGDSALYLCASSLALRLAGADTQYFGPGTRLTVL.

CDR3: CATSRDLAETQYF. CDR3 DNA sequence: TGTGCCACCAGCAGAGATCTCGCAGAGACCCAGTACTTC. V is TRBV15 and J is TRBJ2-5; D call uncertain. Trimming stripped 0 bases from V and 4 bases from J, with 6 bases between. Germline values: CDR1 LNHNV, CDR2 YYDKDF (reference sequence). This CDR3 is 13 amino acids long.

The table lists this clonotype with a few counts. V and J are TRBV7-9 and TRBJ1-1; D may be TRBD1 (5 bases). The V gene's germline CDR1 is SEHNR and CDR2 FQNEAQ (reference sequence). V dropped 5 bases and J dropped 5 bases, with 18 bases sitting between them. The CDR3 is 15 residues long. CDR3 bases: TGTGCCAGCAGCCATGGGACTTTGGGGGAAACTGAAGCTTTCTTT. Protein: CASSHGTLGETEAFF.

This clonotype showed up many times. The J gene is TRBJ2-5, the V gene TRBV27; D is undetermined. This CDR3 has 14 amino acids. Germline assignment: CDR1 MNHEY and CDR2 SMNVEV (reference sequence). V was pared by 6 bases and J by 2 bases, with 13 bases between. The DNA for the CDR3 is TGTGCCAGCAGCCACCGAGCCATTCAAGAGACCCAGTACTTC. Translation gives CASSHRAIQETQYF.

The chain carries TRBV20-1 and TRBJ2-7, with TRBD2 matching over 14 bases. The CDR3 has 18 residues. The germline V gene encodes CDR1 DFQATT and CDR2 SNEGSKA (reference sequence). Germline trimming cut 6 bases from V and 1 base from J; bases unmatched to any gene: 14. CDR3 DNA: TGCAGTGCCGGGACCGTTGGGACTAGCGGGAGTGGGTCCTACGAGCAGTACTTC. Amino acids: CSAGTVGTSGSGSYEQYF.

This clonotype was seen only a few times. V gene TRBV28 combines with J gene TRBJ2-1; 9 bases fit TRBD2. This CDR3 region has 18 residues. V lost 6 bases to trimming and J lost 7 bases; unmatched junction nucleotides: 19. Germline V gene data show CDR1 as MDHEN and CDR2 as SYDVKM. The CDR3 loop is CASSVGVAGVRITNEQFF. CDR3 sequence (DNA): TGTGCCAGCAGCGTCGGGGTAGCGGGAGTCCGTATTACAAATGAGCAGTTCTTC.

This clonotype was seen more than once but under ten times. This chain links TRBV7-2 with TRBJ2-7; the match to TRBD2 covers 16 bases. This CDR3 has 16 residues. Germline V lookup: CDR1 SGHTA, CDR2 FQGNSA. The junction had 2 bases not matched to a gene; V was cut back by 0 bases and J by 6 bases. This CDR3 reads CASSLAGLAGGREQYF. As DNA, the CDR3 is TGTGCCAGCAGCTTAGCGGGACTAGCGGGAGGGCGCGAGCAGTACTTC.

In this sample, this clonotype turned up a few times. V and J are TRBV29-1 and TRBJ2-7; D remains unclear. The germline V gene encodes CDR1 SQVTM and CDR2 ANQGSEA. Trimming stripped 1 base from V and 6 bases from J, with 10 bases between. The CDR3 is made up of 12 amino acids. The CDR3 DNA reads TGCAGCGTTGAAGCATCAGCGAGCGAGCAGTACTTC. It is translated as CSVEASASEQYF.